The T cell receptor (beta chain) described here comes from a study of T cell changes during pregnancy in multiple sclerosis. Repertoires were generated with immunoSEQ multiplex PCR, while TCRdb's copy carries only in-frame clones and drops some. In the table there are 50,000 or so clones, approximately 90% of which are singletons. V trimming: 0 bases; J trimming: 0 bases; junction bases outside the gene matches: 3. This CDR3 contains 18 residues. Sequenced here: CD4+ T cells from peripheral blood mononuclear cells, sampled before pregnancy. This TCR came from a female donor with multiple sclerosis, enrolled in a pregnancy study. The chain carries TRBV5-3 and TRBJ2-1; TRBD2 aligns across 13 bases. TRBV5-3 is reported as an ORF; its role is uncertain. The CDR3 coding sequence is TGTGCCAGAAGCTTGGGACTAGCGGGAGGTAACTCCTACAATGAGCAGTTCTTC. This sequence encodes CARSLGLAGGNSYNEQFF.